This T cell receptor (beta chain) was captured by sequencing in a study of blood T cell repertoires in COVID-19. At the level of the study: Italy, Spain and the United States were the sources of the convalescent and acute COVID-19 samples. The cDNA or gDNA used as material had been derived from T cells, B-cell-depleted T cells, or PBMCs.

Trimming pared 6 bases from V and 5 bases from J, leaving 14 bases between. This CDR3 is built from 15 residues. Germline CDR1 is SNHLY and CDR2 is FYNNEI. Per the original data handling: Amplification of reference gene primers was used by the study to estimate nucleated cell counts. Sequenced by immunoSEQ multiplex PCR; TCRdb stores in-frame clones only, minus some. Clone size and the V and J calls come from that table; the DNA yielded D and trimming. The data show roughly 150,000 clones, 75% to 90% seen once. The V call is TRBV2, the J call TRBJ1-6; D unclear. The sequence was collected from a woman aged 70-85 years with acute or convalescent COVID-19. The sequenced material came from peripheral blood. CDR3 amino acids: CASSRMTGDNSPLHF. In nucleotides, the CDR3 is TGTGCCAGCAGCCGGATGACTGGTGATAATTCACCCCTCCACTTT.